These 26 T cell receptor beta chains share one sample of origin, sequenced in a study of OX40 agonist ivuxolimab in advanced cancers. Sequencing used immunoSEQ multiplex PCR; TCRdb keeps in-frame clones, though not all of them. The table includes about 73,000 clones, roughly 80% detected once. The material was CD4+ or CD8+ T cells sorted from blood, obtained in a trial of the OX40 agonist ivuxolimab. These receptors were collected from an adult with an advanced solid tumor such as melanoma, head and neck, liver or kidney cancer.

This clone has only one observation. The chain couples TRBV10-3 to TRBJ1-5; no definite D call. The V gene's germline CDR1 is ENHRY and CDR2 SYGVKD. There are 14 residues in the CDR3. V shed 0 bases and J shed 1 base, with 4 bases lying between them. The CDR3 DNA reads TGTGCCATCAGTGAGTCTTTGAGCAATCAGCCCCAGCATTTT. As protein: CAISESLSNQPQHF.

This clone was detected only once. The chain joins TRBV19 to TRBJ2-3; possible D gene TRBD1, 6 bases. This CDR3 is built from 13 residues. Trimming pared 6 bases from V and 4 bases from J, leaving 11 bases between. Germline values: CDR1 LNHDA, CDR2 SQIVND (reference sequence). The CDR3 DNA sequence: TGTGCCAGTAGCAACAGGGTGTCAGATACGCAGTATTTT. It is translated as CASSNRVSDTQYF.

The chain links TRBV27 to TRBJ2-2; a possible D gene is TRBD1 (7 bases). Germline CDR1 and CDR2: MNHEY and SMNVEV (reference sequence). Between the trimmed V and J ends, which lost 4 bases and 2 bases, there was a span of 11 bases. The CDR3 length is 15 residues. CDR3 sequence: CASSWGDRNTGELFF. DNA for the CDR3: TGTGCCAGCAGTTGGGGGGACAGAAACACCGGGGAGCTGTTTTTT.

This rearrangement joins TRBV5-1 to TRBJ1-2; TRBD1 aligns across 9 bases. Per the germline V gene, CDR1 is SGHRS and CDR2 is YFSETQ. V was clipped by 4 bases and J by 8 bases; unmatched bases: 12. This CDR3 contains 15 residues. The CDR3 loop is CASSRGQGLLRGYTF. The DNA for the CDR3 is TGCGCCAGCAGCCGAGGACAGGGGCTCCTTCGGGGCTACACCTTC.

CDR3 amino acids: CASSPRTGDQVDTQYF. CDR3 in DNA: TGTGCCAGCAGCCCCCGGACAGGTGACCAGGTAGATACGCAGTATTTT. The chain joins TRBV9 to TRBJ2-3, with 7 bases fitting TRBD1. The trim removed 4 bases at V and 5 bases at J, leaving 13 bases unmatched. CDR3 length: 16 residues. In germline, CDR1 is SGDLS, CDR2 YYNGEE.

The gene calls are TRBV4-1 and TRBJ2-2; 10 nucleotides agree with TRBD2. Germline V gene lookup returns CDR1 MGHRA and CDR2 YSYEKL. The CDR3 runs to 15 residues. Unmatched junction bases numbered 1, after V lost 5 bases and J lost 1 base. The CDR3 nucleotides are TGCGCCAGCAGCTCTAGCGGGGGGAACACCGGGGAGCTGTTTTTT. It translates to CASSSSGGNTGELFF.

The chain employs TRBV7-9 and TRBJ2-7, with D unresolved. Trimming removed 2 bases at V and 9 bases at J, with 11 bases between. Germline loops: CDR1 SEHNR, CDR2 FQNEAQ (reference sequence). The CDR3 is 12 amino acids. The DNA for the CDR3 is TGTGCCAGCAGCTTAAGTGAGGCCCCGCAGTACTTC. It codes for CASSLSEAPQYF.

This clone came up once. The J gene is TRBJ2-6, the V gene TRBV6-4, with no clear D. V lost 6 bases and J lost 2, with 5 bases in between. Germline CDR1 reads MRHNA; CDR2 reads SNTAGT. This CDR3 spans 13 amino acids. CDR3 nucleotide sequence: TGTGCCAGCAGCCATCCTGGGGCCAACGTCCTGACTTTC. Its protein is CASSHPGANVLTF.

This clone was seen a handful of times. The chain links TRBV2 to TRBJ2-1, with D possibly TRBD1 on 5 matching bases. CDR3 length: 16 residues. Trimming removed 4 bases from V and 3 bases from J, with 16 bases in between. Per the germline V gene, CDR1 is SNHLY and CDR2 is FYNNEI. The chain's CDR3 is CASSVLWTLFYNEQFF. CDR3 DNA sequence: TGTGCCAGCAGTGTACTTTGGACATTATTCTACAATGAGCAGTTCTTC.

The rearrangement links TRBV19 to TRBJ2-5; TRBD2 aligns across 7 bases. Germline V gene data show CDR1 as LNHDA and CDR2 as SQIVND (reference sequence). V shed 6 bases and J 2 bases; nucleotides not matched to a gene: 12. CDR3 length: 16 amino acids. The CDR3 loop is CASSQGGSPIQETQYF. In nucleotides, the CDR3 is TGTGCCAGTAGCCAAGGCGGGAGTCCCATTCAAGAGACCCAGTACTTC. The full variable domain, in which reference TRBV19 and TRBJ2-5 provide the parts outside the CDR3, is DGGITQSPKYLFRKEGQNVTLSCEQNLNHDAMYWYRQDPGQGLRLIYYSQIVNDFQKGDIAEGYSVSREKKESFPLTVTSAQKNPTAFYLCASSQGGSPIQETQYFGPGTRLLVL.

This chain connects TRBV5-1 to TRBJ2-7; 7 bases are shared with TRBD1. J was trimmed by 0 bases and V by 4 bases; bases with no gene match: 10. The CDR3 has 16 residues. CDR1 and CDR2 from the germline V gene are SGHRS and YFSETQ. The CDR3 sequence: CASSLTSTGRSYEQYF. The CDR3 nucleotides read TGCGCCAGCAGCCTGACATCGACAGGGCGCTCCTACGAGCAGTACTTC.

J is TRBJ2-1 and V is TRBV11-2; D unclear. The CDR3 runs to 17 residues. Germline CDR1 and CDR2: SGHAT and FQNNGV. The V end lost 2 bases, the J end lost 4 bases, and 18 bases lay between the germline ends. The CDR3 sequence: CASSLTMPTNSYNEQFF. The CDR3 DNA sequence: TGTGCCAGCAGCTTAACTATGCCGACCAACTCGTACAATGAGCAGTTCTTC.

This chain connects TRBV4-3 to TRBJ2-5, with 7 bases that match TRBD1. V trimming: 6 bases; J trimming: 1 base; junction bases outside the gene matches: 8. This CDR3 has 15 amino acids. Germline V gives CDR1 LGHNA, CDR2 YSLEER. CDR3 coding DNA: TGCGCCAGCAGGCTCCAGGGGGACCCCCAAGAGACCCAGTACTTC. This codes for CASRLQGDPQETQYF.

This chain links TRBV9 with TRBJ2-3; D is unclear. The V and J ends lost 0 bases and 2 bases respectively, with 7 bases between them. From germline, CDR1 is SGDLS and CDR2 YYNGEE. The CDR3 loop spans 14 amino acids. The CDR3 loop reads CASSVVWPTDTQYF. The CDR3 nucleotides read TGTGCCAGCAGCGTAGTGTGGCCCACAGATACGCAGTATTTT. The full variable domain, in which reference TRBV9 and TRBJ2-3 provide the parts outside the CDR3, is DSGVTQTPKHLITATGQRVTLRCSPRSGDLSVYWYQQSLDQGLQFLIQYYNGEERAKGNILERFSAQQFPDLHSELNLSSLELGDSALYFCASSVVWPTDTQYFGPGTRLTVL.

This clone has only a few counts. The J gene is TRBJ2-3, the V gene TRBV5-1, with no clear D. The V end was cut by 1 base, the J end by 4 bases, with 4 bases between. The CDR3 has 12 amino acids. Germline CDR1 reads SGHRS; CDR2 reads YFSETQ. CDR3 bases: TGCGCCAGCAGCTTGAAACCAGATACGCAGTATTTT. Translating it yields CASSLKPDTQYF.

The chain uses TRBV9 and TRBJ2-1, with unresolved D. The CDR3 is made up of 15 amino acids. The V end was cut by 3 bases, the J end by 2 bases, with 12 bases between. Germline V lookup: CDR1 SGDLS, CDR2 YYNGEE. The CDR3 sequence: CASSDGRSAYNEQFF. The CDR3 DNA reads TGTGCCAGCAGCGACGGGCGGAGTGCCTACAATGAGCAGTTCTTC.

This clone turned up a few times. This chain links TRBV27 with TRBJ2-1, with TRBD1 identical over 10 bases. The V gene end was trimmed by 5 bases and the J gene end by 7 bases; junction bases not matched to a gene: 8. Germline V gene sequence: CDR1 MNHEY, CDR2 SMNVEV (reference sequence). There are 15 residues in the CDR3. CDR3 coding DNA: TGTGCCAGCAGTCCGCGGGACAGGGGAGCTAATGAGCAGTTCTTC. Translated, it gives CASSPRDRGANEQFF.

This clone was detected once. The chain recombines TRBV19 with TRBJ2-2; TRBD1 agrees at 7 bases. CDR1 LNHDA and CDR2 SQIVND come from the germline V gene (reference sequence). The CDR3 runs 15 residues. Unmatched junction bases numbered 9, after V lost 3 bases and J lost 8 bases. CDR3 nucleotides: TGTGCCAGTAGTATCGAGGGGGCCGGGGCTGGGGAGCTGTTTTTT. Translated: CASSIEGAGAGELFF. Looking up the rest from reference TRBV19 and TRBJ2-2 gives the full variable domain: DGGITQSPKYLFRKEGQNVTLSCEQNLNHDAMYWYRQDPGQGLRLIYYSQIVNDFQKGDIAEGYSVSREKKESFPLTVTSAQKNPTAFYLCASSIEGAGAGELFFGEGSRLTVL.

The V gene is TRBV14, the J gene TRBJ2-3; 7 positions agree with TRBD2. Germline V lookup: CDR1 SGHDN, CDR2 FVKESK. The V and J ends lost 2 bases and 0 bases, in that order; junction bases with no gene match: 11. The CDR3 is made up of 18 amino acids. This CDR3 reads CASSQSGGGSSSTDTQYF. The CDR3 nucleotides are TGTGCCAGCAGCCAATCCGGTGGCGGGAGCTCTAGCACAGATACGCAGTATTTT.

The J gene is TRBJ1-2, the V gene TRBV19; possibly TRBD1 for D (6 bases). Germline assignment: CDR1 LNHDA and CDR2 SQIVND (reference sequence). Trimming cost V 1 base and J 5 bases, with 11 bases left between them. CDR3 length: 14 amino acids. This CDR3 reads CASSIAGQGYGYTF. The CDR3, as DNA: TGTGCCAGTAGTATAGCCGGCCAGGGGTATGGCTACACCTTC.

The chain combines TRBV7-7 with TRBJ2-7; D perhaps matches TRBD1 (5 bases). The CDR3 extends over 14 amino acids. Looked up from germline, CDR1 is SSHAT and CDR2 is FNYEAQ (reference sequence). V gave up 5 bases and J gave up 3 bases, with 14 bases separating them. The CDR3 coding sequence is TGTGCCAGCAGCCCGCAGGGATTCGGCTACGAGCAGTACTTC. Its protein is CASSPQGFGYEQYF.

In DNA form, the CDR3 reads TGCAGTGCTAGTAACTATGGCTACACCTTC. This codes for CSASNYGYTF. The chain is built from TRBV20-1 and TRBJ1-2, with no clear D. V was clipped by 3 bases and J by 1 base, with 0 bases between them. The germline V gene encodes CDR1 DFQATT and CDR2 SNEGSKA (reference sequence). The CDR3 is made up of 10 amino acids.

The rearrangement links TRBV7-2 to TRBJ1-1; no firm D call. The CDR3 has 14 residues. Germline values: CDR1 SGHTA, CDR2 FQGNSA. The V end was cut by 1 base, the J end by 1 base, with 7 bases between. CDR3 protein: CASSLGPGNTEAFF. Written as DNA, the CDR3 is TGTGCCAGCAGCTTAGGTCCAGGGAACACTGAAGCTTTCTTT.

The chain uses TRBV28 and TRBJ2-7, with D maybe TRBD1 (5 bases). CDR1 is MDHEN and CDR2 is SYDVKM in the germline V gene. Trimming removed 10 bases at V and 0 bases at J, with 10 bases between. The CDR3 contains 12 residues. The CDR3 loop reads CATQGSSYEQYF. CDR3 DNA sequence: TGTGCCACCCAGGGAAGCTCCTACGAGCAGTACTTC.

This rearrangement joins TRBV5-4 to TRBJ1-2, with D perhaps matching TRBD1 (6 bases). The germline V gene has CDR1 SGHNT and CDR2 YYREEE (reference sequence). The CDR3 consists of 13 residues. V lost 4 bases and J 4 bases, leaving 11 bases between the germline ends. The CDR3 loop is CASSQDSLYGYTF. The CDR3 nucleotides are TGTGCCAGCAGCCAGGACAGTCTCTATGGCTACACCTTC.

The rearrangement uses TRBV7-7 and TRBJ1-6, with D uncertain. Deletions cut 4 bases from V and 8 bases from J, with 9 bases between. CDR1 is SSHAT and CDR2 is FNYEAQ in the germline V gene (reference sequence). This CDR3 spans 13 amino acids. Here the CDR3 reads CASSSVVDSPLHF. CDR3 nucleotide sequence: TGTGCCAGCAGCTCCGTGGTGGATTCACCCCTCCACTTT.